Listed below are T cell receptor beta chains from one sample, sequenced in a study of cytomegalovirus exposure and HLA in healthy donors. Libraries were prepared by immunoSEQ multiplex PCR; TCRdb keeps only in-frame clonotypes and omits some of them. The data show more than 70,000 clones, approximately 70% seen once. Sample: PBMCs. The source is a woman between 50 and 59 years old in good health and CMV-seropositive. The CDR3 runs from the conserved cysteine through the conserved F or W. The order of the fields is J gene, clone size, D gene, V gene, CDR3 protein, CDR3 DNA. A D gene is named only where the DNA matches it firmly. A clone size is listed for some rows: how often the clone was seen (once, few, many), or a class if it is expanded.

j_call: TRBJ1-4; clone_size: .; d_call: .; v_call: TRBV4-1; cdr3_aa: CASSQEYATNEKLFF; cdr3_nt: TGCGCCAGCAGCCAAGAATATGCAACTAATGAAAAACTGTTTTTT
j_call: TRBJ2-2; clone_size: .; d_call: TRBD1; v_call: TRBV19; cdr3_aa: CASIDRAYQAGELFF; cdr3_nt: TGTGCCAGTATTGACAGGGCTTATCAAGCCGGGGAGCTGTTTTTT
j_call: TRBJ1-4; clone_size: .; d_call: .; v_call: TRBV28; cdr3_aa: CASSYGNEKLFF; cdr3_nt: TGTGCCAGCAGTTACGGGAATGAAAAACTGTTTTTT
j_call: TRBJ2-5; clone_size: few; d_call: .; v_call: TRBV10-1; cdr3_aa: CASSEGSGQETQYF; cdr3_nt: TGCGCCAGCAGTGAAGGGTCGGGACAAGAGACCCAGTACTTC
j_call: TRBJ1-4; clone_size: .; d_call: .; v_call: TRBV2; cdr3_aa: CASSPREGKLFF; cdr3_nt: TGTGCCAGCAGTCCCCGGGAGGGAAAACTGTTTTTT
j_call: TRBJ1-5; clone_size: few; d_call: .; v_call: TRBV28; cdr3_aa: CASSSNLFPTGLNQPQHF; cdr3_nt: TGTGCCAGCAGTTCCAATCTGTTTCCGACGGGGTTAAATCAGCCCCAGCATTTT
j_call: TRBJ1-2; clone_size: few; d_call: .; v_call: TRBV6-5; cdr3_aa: CASSLDYGYTF; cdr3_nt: TGTGCCAGCAGCCTCGACTATGGCTACACCTTC
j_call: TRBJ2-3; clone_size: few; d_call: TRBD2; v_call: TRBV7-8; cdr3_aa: CASSSRTSGNTDTQYF; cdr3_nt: TGTGCCAGCAGCTCTCGGACTAGCGGCAACACAGATACGCAGTATTTT
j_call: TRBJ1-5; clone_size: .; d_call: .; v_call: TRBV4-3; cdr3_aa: CASSQDFRQPQHF; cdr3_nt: TGCGCCAGCAGCCAAGATTTCCGGCAGCCCCAGCATTTT
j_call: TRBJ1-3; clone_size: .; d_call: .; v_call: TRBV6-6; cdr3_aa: CASSSDTSSGNTIYF; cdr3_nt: TGTGCCAGCAGCTCTGACACAAGCTCTGGAAACACCATATATTTT
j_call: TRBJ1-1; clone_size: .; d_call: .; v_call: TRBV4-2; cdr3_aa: CASSQVAGAKTEAFF; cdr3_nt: TGTGCCAGCAGCCAAGTTGCGGGGGCAAAAACTGAAGCTTTCTTT
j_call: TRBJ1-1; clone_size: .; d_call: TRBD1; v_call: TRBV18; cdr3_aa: CASSPLTGGLGTEAFF; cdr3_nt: TGTGCCAGCTCACCGTTGACAGGGGGCTTGGGGACTGAAGCTTTCTTT
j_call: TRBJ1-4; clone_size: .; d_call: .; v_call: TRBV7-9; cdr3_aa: CASSPRSGTTNEKLFF; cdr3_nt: TGTGCCAGCAGCCCGCGGTCGGGAACAACTAATGAAAAACTGTTTTTT
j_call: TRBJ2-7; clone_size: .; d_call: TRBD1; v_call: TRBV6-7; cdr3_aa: CASTNGVRTGSYEQYF; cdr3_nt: TGTGCCAGCACCAATGGGGTGAGGACAGGCTCCTACGAGCAGTACTTC
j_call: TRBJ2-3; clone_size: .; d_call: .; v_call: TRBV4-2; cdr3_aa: CASSQPGTSTDTQYF; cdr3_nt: TGTGCCAGCAGCCAGCCCGGGACTAGCACAGATACGCAGTATTTT
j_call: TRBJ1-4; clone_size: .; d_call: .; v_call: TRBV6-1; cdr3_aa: CASSLQGWEKLFF; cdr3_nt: TGTGCCAGCAGTCTCCAGGGGTGGGAAAAACTGTTTTTT
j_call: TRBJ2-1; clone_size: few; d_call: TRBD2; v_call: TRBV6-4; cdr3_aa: CASSRGLAGTPQGNEQFF; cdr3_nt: TGTGCCAGCAGTCGAGGACTAGCGGGAACCCCGCAGGGGAATGAGCAGTTCTTC
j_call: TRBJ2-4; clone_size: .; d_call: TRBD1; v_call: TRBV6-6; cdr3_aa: CASSYSVRGLNIQYF; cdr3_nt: TGTGCCAGCAGTTACTCCGTCAGGGGGTTAAACATTCAGTACTTC
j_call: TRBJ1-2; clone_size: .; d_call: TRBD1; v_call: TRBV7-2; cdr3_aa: CASSTYRGPGGYTF; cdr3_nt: TGTGCCAGCAGCACATACAGGGGGCCAGGGGGCTACACCTTC
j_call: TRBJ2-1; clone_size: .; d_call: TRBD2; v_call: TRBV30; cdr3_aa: CAWGIAGGPYNEQFF; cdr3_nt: TGTGCCTGGGGGATAGCGGGAGGGCCCTACAATGAGCAGTTCTTC
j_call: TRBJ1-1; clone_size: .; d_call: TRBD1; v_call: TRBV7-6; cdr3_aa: CASSPPGTGLSEAFF; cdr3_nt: TGTGCCAGCAGTCCCCCTGGGACAGGGTTGTCTGAAGCTTTCTTT
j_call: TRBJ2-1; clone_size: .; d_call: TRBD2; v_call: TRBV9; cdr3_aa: CASSVDGSGGAVQFF; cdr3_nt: TGTGCCAGCAGCGTAGACGGTAGCGGGGGGGCCGTGCAGTTCTTC
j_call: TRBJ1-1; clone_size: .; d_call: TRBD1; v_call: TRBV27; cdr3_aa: CASSLFPGQGRNTEAFF; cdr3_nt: TGTGCCAGCAGTTTATTCCCGGGACAGGGCAGGAACACTGAAGCTTTCTTT
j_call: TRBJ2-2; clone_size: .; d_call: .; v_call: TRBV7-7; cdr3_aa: CASSPRNTGELFF; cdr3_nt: TGTGCCAGCAGCCCGAGAAACACCGGGGAGCTGTTTTTT
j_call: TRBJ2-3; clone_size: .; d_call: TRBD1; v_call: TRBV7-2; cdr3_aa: CASRTGGTDTQYF; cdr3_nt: TGTGCCAGCAGGACAGGGGGCACAGATACGCAGTATTTT
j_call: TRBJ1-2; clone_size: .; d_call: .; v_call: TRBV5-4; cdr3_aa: CASSLTTENYGYTF; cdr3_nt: TGTGCCAGCAGCTTGACGACAGAGAACTATGGCTACACCTTC
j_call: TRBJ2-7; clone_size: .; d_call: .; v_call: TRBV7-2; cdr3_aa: CASSLAGAAYEQYF; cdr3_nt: TGTGCCAGCAGCTTAGCGGGGGCAGCCTACGAGCAGTACTTC
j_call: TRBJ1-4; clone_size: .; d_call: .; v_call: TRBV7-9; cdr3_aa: CASSLAPGVNEKLFF; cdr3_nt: TGTGCCAGCAGCTTAGCCCCGGGGGTTAATGAAAAACTGTTTTTT